This T cell receptor beta chain is from a study of blood T cell repertoires in COVID-19. At the level of the study: Italy, Spain and the United States were the sources of the convalescent and acute COVID-19 samples. From T cells, B-cell-depleted T cells, or PBMCs came the material, which was cDNA or gDNA.

Germline V gives CDR1 ENHRY, CDR2 SYGVKD. This CDR3 is built from 14 residues. The V end was cut by 0 bases, the J end by 7 bases, with 9 bases between. Original processing notes: Researchers report that nucleated cell counts were estimated from reference gene primer amplification. The method was immunoSEQ multiplex PCR; TCRdb's version includes in-frame clones alone and lacks a portion of them. V, J and clone size are those of that table, while D and trimming were read from the DNA. The sample yields around 45,000 clones, about nine tenths seen once. This chain uses TRBV10-3 with TRBJ2-2, with D maybe TRBD2 (5 bases). This receptor was identified in a human donor in a cohort sampled during active COVID-19. Material for sequencing was peripheral blood. The CDR3 loop is CAISESGLGGELFF. The CDR3 region has the DNA TGTGCCATCAGTGAGTCCGGACTCGGCGGGGAGCTGTTTTTT.